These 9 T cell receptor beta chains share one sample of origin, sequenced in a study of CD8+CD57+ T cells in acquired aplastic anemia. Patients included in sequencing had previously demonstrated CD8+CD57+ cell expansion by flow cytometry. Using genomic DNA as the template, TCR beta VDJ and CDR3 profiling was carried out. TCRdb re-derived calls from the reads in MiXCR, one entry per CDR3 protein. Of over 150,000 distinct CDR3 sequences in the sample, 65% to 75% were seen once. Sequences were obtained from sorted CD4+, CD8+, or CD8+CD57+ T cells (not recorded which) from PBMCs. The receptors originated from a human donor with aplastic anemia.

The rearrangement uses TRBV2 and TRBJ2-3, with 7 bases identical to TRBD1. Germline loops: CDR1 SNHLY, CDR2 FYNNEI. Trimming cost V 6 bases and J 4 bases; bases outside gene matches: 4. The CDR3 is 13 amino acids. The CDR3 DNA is TGTGCCAGCAGATACAGGGGTCCAGATACGCAGTATTTT. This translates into CASRYRGPDTQYF. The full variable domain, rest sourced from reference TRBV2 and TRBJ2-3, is EPEVTQTPSHQVTQMGQEVILRCVPISNHLYFYWYRQILGQKVEFLVSFYNNEISEKSEIFDDQFSVERPDGSNFTLKIRSTKLEDSAMYFCASRYRGPDTQYFGPGTRLTVL.

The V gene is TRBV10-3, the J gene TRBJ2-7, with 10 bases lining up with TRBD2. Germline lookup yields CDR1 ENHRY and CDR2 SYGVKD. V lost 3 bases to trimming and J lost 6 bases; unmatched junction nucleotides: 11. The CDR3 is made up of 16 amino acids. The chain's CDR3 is CAISDGAGGPTGEQYF. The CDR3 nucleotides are TGTGCCATCAGTGATGGAGCGGGGGGGCCGACAGGCGAGCAGTACTTC.

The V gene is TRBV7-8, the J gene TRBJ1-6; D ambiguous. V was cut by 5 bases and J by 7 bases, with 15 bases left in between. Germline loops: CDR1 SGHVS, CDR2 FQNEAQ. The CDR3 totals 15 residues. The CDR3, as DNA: TGTGCCAGCAGCCCTGAGAGGGCTGAGAATTCACCCCTCCACTTT. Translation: CASSPERAENSPLHF.

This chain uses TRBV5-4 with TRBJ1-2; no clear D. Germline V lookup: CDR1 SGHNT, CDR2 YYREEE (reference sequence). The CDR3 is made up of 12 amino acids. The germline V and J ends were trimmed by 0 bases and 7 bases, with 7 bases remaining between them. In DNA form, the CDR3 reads TGTGCCAGCAGCTTGGATCTAGGTGGCTACACCTTC. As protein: CASSLDLGGYTF.

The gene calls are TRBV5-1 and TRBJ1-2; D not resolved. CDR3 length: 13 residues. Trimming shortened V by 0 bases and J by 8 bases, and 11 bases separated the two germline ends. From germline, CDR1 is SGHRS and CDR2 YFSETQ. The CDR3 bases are TGCGCCAGCAGCTTGGAGCGGGATTGGGGCTACACCTTC. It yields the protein CASSLERDWGYTF.

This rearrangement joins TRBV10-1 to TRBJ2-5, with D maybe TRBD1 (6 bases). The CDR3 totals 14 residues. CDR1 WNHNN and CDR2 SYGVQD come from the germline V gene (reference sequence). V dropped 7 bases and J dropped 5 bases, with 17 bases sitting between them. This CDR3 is CASITQDSNETQYF. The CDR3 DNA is TGCGCCAGCATTACCCAGGACAGTAACGAGACCCAGTACTTC.

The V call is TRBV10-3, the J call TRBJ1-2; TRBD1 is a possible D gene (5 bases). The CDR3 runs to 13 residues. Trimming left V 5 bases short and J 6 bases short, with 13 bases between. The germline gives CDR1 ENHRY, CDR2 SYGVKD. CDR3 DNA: TGTGCCATCAGTAGCAGGGCTGAGGATGGCTACACCTTC. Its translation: CAISSRAEDGYTF.

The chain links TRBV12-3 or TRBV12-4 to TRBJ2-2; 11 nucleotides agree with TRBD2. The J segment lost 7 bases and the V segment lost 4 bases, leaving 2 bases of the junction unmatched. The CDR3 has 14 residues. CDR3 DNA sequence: TGTGCCAGCAGTTGGGGACTAGCGGACGGGGAGCTGTTTTTT. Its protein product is CASSWGLADGELFF.

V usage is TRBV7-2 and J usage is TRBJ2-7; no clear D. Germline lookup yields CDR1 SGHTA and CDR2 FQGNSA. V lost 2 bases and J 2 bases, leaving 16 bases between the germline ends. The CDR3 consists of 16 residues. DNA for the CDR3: TGTGCCAGCAGCTTAAGCAGTGTAGGATACCCCTACGAGCAGTACTTC. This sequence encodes CASSLSSVGYPYEQYF. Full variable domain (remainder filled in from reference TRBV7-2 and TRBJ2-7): GAGVSQSPSNKVTEKGKDVELRCDPISGHTALYWYRQSLGQGLEFLIYFQGNSAPDKSGLPSDRFSAERTGGSVSTLTIQRTQQEDSAVYLCASSLSSVGYPYEQYFGPGTRLTVT.